The 19 T cell receptor beta chains below were found in one sample sequenced in a study of T-cell memory formation after mild COVID-19 (dated by TCRdb to about 2021). The library was generated by 5' RACE. Reads for this sample came from an Illumina NovaSeq 6000. The public reads were reanalyzed by TCRdb: fastp trimming at Q25, MiXCR alignment, in-frame beta chains only. CDR3 protein sequences are deduplicated, and each keeps its most common genes and DNA. The sample records around 470,000 distinct CDR3 sequences, over 15% of which are singletons. Together, the top ten hold roughly 8.4% of the sample. Input material: PBMCs or a T cell subset sorted from them (not recorded which). The receptors were gathered from an adult woman who had mild COVID-19 (a few samples of this study predate the infection). The sample titles of this study are shuffled in the database, so cell type and time point are left out; the donor was told from shared clones.

The rearrangement uses TRBV7-2 and TRBJ2-5; TRBD2 matches 16 bases. The CDR3 has 18 amino acids. J lost 5 bases, V lost 5 bases, and 11 bases had no gene match. In germline, CDR1 is SGHTA, CDR2 FQGNSA. This CDR3 reads CASSPGTSGRASGETQYF. The CDR3 coding sequence is TGTGCCAGCAGCCCCGGGACTAGCGGGAGGGCCTCCGGGGAGACCCAGTACTTC.

This chain uses TRBV12-3 or TRBV12-4 with TRBJ1-2, with 7 bases that match TRBD1. This CDR3 spans 12 amino acids. The trim removed 5 bases at V and 11 bases at J, leaving 8 bases unmatched. The CDR3, as DNA: TGTGCCAGCAGTAAGGACAGGCGGGCGTACACCTTC. This codes for CASSKDRRAYTF.

A few counts support this clonotype. The chain uses TRBV3-1 and TRBJ1-1; 9 bases map to TRBD1. Germline loops: CDR1 LGHDT, CDR2 YNNKEL (reference sequence). The V gene end was trimmed by 6 bases and the J gene end by 1 base; junction bases not matched to a gene: 6. The CDR3 extends over 15 amino acids. The CDR3 loop reads CASSIQGAANTEAFF. The CDR3 nucleotides are TGTGCCAGCAGTATACAGGGGGCGGCGAACACTGAAGCTTTCTTT.

The rearrangement joins TRBV5-1 to TRBJ2-4; D gene unclear. The germline V gene has CDR1 SGHRS and CDR2 YFSETQ. V was clipped by 3 bases and J by 8 bases, with 12 bases between them. There are 13 residues in the CDR3. The chain's CDR3 is CASSSTVKDIQYF. The CDR3 DNA reads TGCGCCAGCAGCTCCACTGTCAAGGACATTCAGTACTTC.

This clonotype has just a few counts. The chain combines TRBV12-3 or TRBV12-4 with TRBJ1-2; 12 bases match TRBD1. The CDR3 is 14 amino acids. Trimming at V came to 8 bases and at J to 6 bases, leaving 7 bases not matched to a gene. The CDR3 nucleotides read TGTGCCAGCGGTCGGGGACAGGGGGCCCATGGCTACACCTTC. Its protein is CASGRGQGAHGYTF.

This clonotype was counted only a few times. The rearrangement uses TRBV7-6 and TRBJ2-7; 7 nucleotides align to TRBD1. Trimming cost V 2 bases and J 6 bases; bases outside gene matches: 1. CDR1 SGHVS and CDR2 FNYEAQ come from the germline V gene. CDR3 size: 12 residues. CDR3 DNA sequence: TGTGCCAGCAGCTTAAGGGGGCGCGAGCAGTACTTC. Its translation: CASSLRGREQYF.

This clonotype was seen a few times. The CDR3 sequence: CASSLRDVSYEQYF. In DNA form, the CDR3 reads TGTGCCAGCAGCCTCCGGGACGTGTCCTACGAGCAGTACTTC. The V gene is TRBV7-9, the J gene TRBJ2-7, with D perhaps matching TRBD1 or TRBD2 (5 bases each). Germline-derived CDR1 and CDR2 are SEHNR and FQNEAQ (reference sequence). V was trimmed by 5 bases and J by 1 base, leaving 12 bases between them. The CDR3 sequence is 14 residues long. The full variable domain, completed using reference TRBV7-9 and TRBJ2-7, is DTGVSQNPRHKITKRGQNVTFRCDPISEHNRLYWYRQTLGQGPEFLTYFQNEAQLEKSRLLSDRFSAERPKGSFSTLEIQRTEQGDSAMYLCASSLRDVSYEQYFGPGTRLTVT.

This clonotype was picked up one time. The rearrangement links TRBV19 to TRBJ1-1, with TRBD1 matching 12 bases. The germline CDR1 and CDR2 sequences are LNHDA and SQIVND (reference sequence). With 7 bases clipped from V and 1 base from J, the junction kept 10 bases outside the gene matches. The CDR3 has 17 amino acids. The CDR3 spells CASNPIGGQGANTEAFF. For the CDR3, the DNA is TGTGCCAGTAACCCCATTGGGGGACAGGGGGCGAACACTGAAGCTTTCTTT.

The V and J genes are TRBV7-6 and TRBJ2-2; 11 nucleotides align to TRBD2. There are 16 residues in the CDR3. The ends lost 3 bases at V and 3 bases at J; junction bases unmatched: 3. Germline values: CDR1 SGHVS, CDR2 FNYEAQ. This chain's CDR3 is CASSFSGGADTGELFF. CDR3 nucleotide sequence: TGTGCCAGCAGCTTTAGCGGGGGGGCCGACACCGGGGAGCTGTTTTTT.

The CDR3 sequence is CASSDDRYQETQYF. DNA for the CDR3: TGTGCCAGCAGCGACGACAGATACCAAGAGACCCAGTACTTC. This sequence joins TRBV7-9 and TRBJ2-5; D is perhaps TRBD1 (5 bases). The germline gives CDR1 SEHNR, CDR2 FQNEAQ (reference sequence). V gave up 5 bases and J gave up 0 bases, with 10 bases separating them. This CDR3 region has 14 residues.

This clonotype turned up a few times. The genes are TRBV18 and TRBJ2-5; TRBD1 matches 7 bases. Germline V lookup: CDR1 KGHSH, CDR2 LQKENI. CDR3 length: 13 amino acids. J was trimmed by 5 bases and V by 5 bases; bases with no gene match: 5. The CDR3 bases are TGTGCCAGCTCAGCAACAGGGGCCGAGACCCAGTACTTC. Residues: CASSATGAETQYF.

Comment on this clonotype: With a much larger clone just one base away, this may be a read error. The genes are TRBV30 and TRBJ2-2; 14 positions agree with TRBD2. The V gene end was trimmed by 2 bases and the J gene end by 6 bases; junction bases not matched to a gene: 8. This CDR3 has 17 residues. Germline lookup yields CDR1 GTSNPN and CDR2 SVGIG (reference sequence). The CDR3 here is CAWSPPGLAGVSGELFF. CDR3 in DNA: TGTGCCTGGAGTCCACCGGGACTAGCGGGAGTCTCCGGGGAGCTGTTTTTT.

This clonotype was seen at least ten times. The CDR3 protein is CASSGIGGSGRASGVEQFF. The CDR3 region has the DNA TGTGCCAGCAGTGGCATAGGTGGTAGCGGGAGGGCCAGTGGAGTGGAGCAGTTCTTC. This chain links TRBV25-1 with TRBJ2-1; 11 bases agree with TRBD2. Germline V gives CDR1 MGHDK, CDR2 SYGVNS. CDR3 length: 19 amino acids. Trimming removed 4 bases from V and 10 bases from J; junction bases left unmatched: 21.

This clonotype was picked up a small number of times. The chain is built from TRBV20-1 and TRBJ2-5; 7 bases agree with TRBD1. V lost 4 bases to trimming and J lost 2 bases; unmatched junction nucleotides: 4. The CDR3 has 13 residues. CDR1 is DFQATT, CDR2 SNEGSKA, per germline (reference sequence). CDR3 nucleotides: TGCAGTGCTACCTCGGACAGGCAAGAGACCCAGTACTTC. It codes for CSATSDRQETQYF.

The V call is TRBV13, the J call TRBJ2-7; D may be TRBD1 (5 bases). This CDR3 comprises 13 residues. Deletions cut 8 bases from V and 3 bases from J, with 14 bases between. Germline V gene lookup returns CDR1 PRHDT and CDR2 FYEKMQ (reference sequence). In DNA form, the CDR3 reads TGTGCCAGCTTAAGGGCAGGGAACTACGAGCAGTACTTC. Its protein is CASLRAGNYEQYF.

This clonotype was counted once. The chain combines TRBV5-1 with TRBJ2-3; TRBD2 matches at 14 bases. Germline values: CDR1 SGHRS, CDR2 YFSETQ. This CDR3 comprises 18 residues. Trimming took 4 bases from V and 2 from J; bases not matched to a gene: 9. The CDR3 sequence is CASSPGLAGGSPTDTQYF. The CDR3 region has the DNA TGCGCCAGCAGCCCAGGACTAGCGGGGGGCTCCCCCACAGATACGCAGTATTTT.

This clonotype has only a few counts. The genes are TRBV27 and TRBJ1-1; tentatively, D is TRBD1 (5 bases). This CDR3 region has 15 residues. Germline V gene sequence: CDR1 MNHEY, CDR2 SMNVEV (reference sequence). V lost 7 bases, J lost 3 bases, and 18 bases lay in between. The CDR3 spells CASKTRPLGDTEAFF. Here the CDR3 DNA reads TGTGCCAGCAAAACCCGCCCACTGGGGGACACTGAAGCTTTCTTT.

The DNA for the CDR3 is TGTGCCAGCAGCTTGAACGCGGGGAATGAGCAGTTCTTC. It encodes CASSLNAGNEQFF. The V and J genes are TRBV7-8 and TRBJ2-1; possibly TRBD2 for D (6 bases). Germline V gene sequence: CDR1 SGHVS, CDR2 FQNEAQ. The CDR3 is made up of 13 amino acids. V lost 3 bases, J lost 7 bases, and 10 bases lay in between.

The chain recombines TRBV5-6 with TRBJ2-7; D unclear. Trimming removed 0 bases from V and 5 bases from J, with 12 bases in between. The germline gives CDR1 SGHDT, CDR2 YYEEEE. CDR3 length: 14 residues. The CDR3 sequence is CASSLDGRRDEQYF. The CDR3 DNA reads TGTGCCAGCAGCTTGGACGGCCGCCGGGACGAGCAGTACTTC.